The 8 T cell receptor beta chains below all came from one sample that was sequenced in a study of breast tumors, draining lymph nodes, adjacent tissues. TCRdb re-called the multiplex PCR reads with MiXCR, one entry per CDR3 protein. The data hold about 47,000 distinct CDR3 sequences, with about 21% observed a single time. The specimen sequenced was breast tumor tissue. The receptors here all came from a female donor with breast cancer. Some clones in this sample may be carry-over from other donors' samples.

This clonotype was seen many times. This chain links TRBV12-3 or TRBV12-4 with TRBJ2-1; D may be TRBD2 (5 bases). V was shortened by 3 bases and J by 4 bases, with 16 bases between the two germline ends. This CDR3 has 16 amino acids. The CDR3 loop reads CASSFLRSGRYNEQFF. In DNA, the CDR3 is TGTGCCAGCAGTTTCCTCCGGAGCGGCAGGTACAATGAGCAGTTCTTC.

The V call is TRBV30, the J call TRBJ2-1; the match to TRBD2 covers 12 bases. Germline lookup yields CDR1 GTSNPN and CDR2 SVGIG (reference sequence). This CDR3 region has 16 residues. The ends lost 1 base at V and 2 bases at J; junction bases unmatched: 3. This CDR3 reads CAWSEGLAGPYNEQFF. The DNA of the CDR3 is TGTGCCTGGAGTGAGGGACTAGCGGGTCCCTACAATGAGCAGTTCTTC.

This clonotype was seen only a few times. CDR3 coding DNA: TGTGCCTGGAGTGCAGGGGCACTCCAAGAGACCCAGTACTTC. Amino acid sequence: CAWSAGALQETQYF. The J gene is TRBJ2-5, the V gene TRBV30; D is possibly TRBD1 (6 bases). The germline CDR1 and CDR2 sequences are GTSNPN and SVGIG (reference sequence). This CDR3 has 14 amino acids. Deletions cut 1 base from V and 1 base from J, with 10 bases between.

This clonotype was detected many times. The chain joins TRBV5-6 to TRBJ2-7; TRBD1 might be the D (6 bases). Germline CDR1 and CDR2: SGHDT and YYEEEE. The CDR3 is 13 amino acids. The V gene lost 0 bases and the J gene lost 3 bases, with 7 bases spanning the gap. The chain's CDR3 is CASSLGTVYEQYF. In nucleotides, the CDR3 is TGTGCCAGCAGCTTGGGGACAGTCTACGAGCAGTACTTC.

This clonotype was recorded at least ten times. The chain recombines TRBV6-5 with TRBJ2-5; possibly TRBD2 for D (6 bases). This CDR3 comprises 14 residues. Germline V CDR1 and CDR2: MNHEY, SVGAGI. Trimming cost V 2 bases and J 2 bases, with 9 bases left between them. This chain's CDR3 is CASSYGAGQETQYF. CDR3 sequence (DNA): TGTGCCAGCAGTTACGGGGCGGGACAAGAGACCCAGTACTTC.

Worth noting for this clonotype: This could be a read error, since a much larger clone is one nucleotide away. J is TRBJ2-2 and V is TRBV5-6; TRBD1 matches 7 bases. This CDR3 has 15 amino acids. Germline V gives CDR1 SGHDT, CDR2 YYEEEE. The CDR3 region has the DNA TGTGTCAGCAGCTCCCGACAGGGATACACCGGGGAGCTGTTTTTT. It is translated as CVSSSRQGYTGELFF.

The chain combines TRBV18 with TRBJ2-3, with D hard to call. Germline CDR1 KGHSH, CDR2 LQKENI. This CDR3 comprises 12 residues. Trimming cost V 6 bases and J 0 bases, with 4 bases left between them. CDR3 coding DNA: TGTGCCAGCTCGGGGAGCACAGATACGCAGTATTTT. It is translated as CASSGSTDTQYF.

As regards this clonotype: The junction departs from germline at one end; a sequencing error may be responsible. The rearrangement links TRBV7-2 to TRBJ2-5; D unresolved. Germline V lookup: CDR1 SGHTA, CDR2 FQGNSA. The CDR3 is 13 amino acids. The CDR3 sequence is CASSQGGVETQCF. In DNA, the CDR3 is TGTGCCAGCAGCCAAGGTGGGGTGGAGACCCAGTGCTTC. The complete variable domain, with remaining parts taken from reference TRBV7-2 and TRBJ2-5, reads GAGVSQSPSNKVTEKGKDVELRCDPISGHTALYWYRQSLGQGLEFLIYFQGNSAPDKSGLPSDRFSAERTGGSVSTLTIQRTQQEDSAVYLCASSQGGVETQCFGPGTRLLVL.